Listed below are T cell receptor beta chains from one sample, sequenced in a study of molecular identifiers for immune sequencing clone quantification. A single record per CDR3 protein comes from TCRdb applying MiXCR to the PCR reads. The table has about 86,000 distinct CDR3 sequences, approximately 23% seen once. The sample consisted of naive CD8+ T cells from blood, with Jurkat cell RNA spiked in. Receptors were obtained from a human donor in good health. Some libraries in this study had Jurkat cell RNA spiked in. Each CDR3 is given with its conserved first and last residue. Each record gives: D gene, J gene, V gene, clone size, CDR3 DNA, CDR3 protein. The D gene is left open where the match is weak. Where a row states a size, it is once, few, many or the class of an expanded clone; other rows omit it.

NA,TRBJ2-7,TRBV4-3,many,TGCGCCAGCAGCCAAGATGCAGGGCGCTACGAGCAGTACTTC,CASSQDAGRYEQYF
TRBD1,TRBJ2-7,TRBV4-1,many,TGCGCCAGCAGCCAAGAGTACCTACGGGACAGGGGTTCCTACGAGCAGTACTTC,CASSQEYLRDRGSYEQYF
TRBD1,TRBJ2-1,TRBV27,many,TGTGCCAGCAGTTTATCCGCAGGGGGCTGGAATGAGCAGTTCTTC,CASSLSAGGWNEQFF
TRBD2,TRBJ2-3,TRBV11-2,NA,TGTGCCAGCAGCTCCTACCCTAGCGGGAGGCAAGATACGCAGTATTTT,CASSSYPSGRQDTQYF
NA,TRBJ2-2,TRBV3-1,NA,TGTGCCAGCAGCCAAGTAGTCGGGAAAGACACCGGGGAGCTGTTTTTT,CASSQVVGKDTGELFF
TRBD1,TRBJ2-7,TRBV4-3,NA,TGCGCCAGCAGCCAATACAGGGGGCCATCCTACGAGCAGTACTTC,CASSQYRGPSYEQYF
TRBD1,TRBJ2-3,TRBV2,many,TGTGCCAGCAGTGAAAGAAGGACAGGGGGAACAGATACGCAGTATTTT,CASSERRTGGTDTQYF
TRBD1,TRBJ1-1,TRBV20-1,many,TGCAGTGCTAGAGAACAGGGGGTAATGGAAGCTTTCTTT,CSAREQGVMEAFF
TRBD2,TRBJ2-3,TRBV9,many,TGTGCCAGCAGCGTAAGGGGACTAGCGGGCGACACAGATACGCAGTATTTT,CASSVRGLAGDTDTQYF
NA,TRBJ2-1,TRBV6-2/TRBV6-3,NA,TGTGCCAGCAGTCGAGGGGGTGGCAATGAGCAGTTCTTC,CASSRGGGNEQFF
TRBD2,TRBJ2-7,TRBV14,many,TGTGCCAGCAGCCCTCCCGGAGGGACTAGCTCTAACGAGCAGTACTTC,CASSPPGGTSSNEQYF
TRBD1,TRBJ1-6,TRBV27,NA,TGTGCCAGCAGTCCCGGACAGGGGACTTGGGCGAATAATTCACCCCTCCACTTT,CASSPGQGTWANNSPLHF
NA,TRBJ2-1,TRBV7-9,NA,TGTGCCAGCACCCTACCGAGGACGAATGAGCAGTTCTTC,CASTLPRTNEQFF
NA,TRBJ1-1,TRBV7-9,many,TGTGCCAGCAGCAATACAGAGAATACTGAAGCTTTCTTT,CASSNTENTEAFF
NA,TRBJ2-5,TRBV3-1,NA,TGTGCCAGCAGCTGGGCTCCATACAATCAGGGGTCAGAGACCCAGTACTTC,CASSWAPYNQGSETQYF
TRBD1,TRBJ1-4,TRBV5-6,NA,TGTGCCAGCAGCTTGGGGGACAGGGCGAATGAAAAACTGTTTTTT,CASSLGDRANEKLFF
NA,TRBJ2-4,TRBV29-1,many,TGCAGCGTCGTAGAAGCCAAAAACATTCAGTACTTC,CSVVEAKNIQYF
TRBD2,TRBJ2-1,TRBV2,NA,TGTGCCAGCAGTGGTCAGACTAGCGGGACTTACAATGAGCAGTTCTTC,CASSGQTSGTYNEQFF
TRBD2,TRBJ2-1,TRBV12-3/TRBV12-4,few,TGTGCCAGCAGTTTCGGACTAGCCTACAATGAGCAGTTCTTC,CASSFGLAYNEQFF
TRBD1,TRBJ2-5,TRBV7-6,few,TGTGCCAGCAGCTTCGGACAGGCCCAAGAGACCCAGTACTTC,CASSFGQAQETQYF
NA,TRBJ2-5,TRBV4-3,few,TGCGCCAGCAGCCAAGATAGTTGGGAGACCCAGTACTTC,CASSQDSWETQYF
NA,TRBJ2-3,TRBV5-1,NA,TGCGCCAGCAGCTTGGACTTCCACGCCCCCCCAGATACGCAGTATTTT,CASSLDFHAPPDTQYF
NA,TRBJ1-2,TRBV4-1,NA,TGCGCCAGCAGCCAAGATCGACAGTTCTATGGCTACACCTTC,CASSQDRQFYGYTF
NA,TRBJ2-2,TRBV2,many,TGTGCCAGCAGTGAAGCGCTTCTTAGCCCCTTACCGGGCGGCGGGGAGCTGTTTTTT,CASSEALLSPLPGGGELFF
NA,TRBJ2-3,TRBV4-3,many,TGCGCCAGCAGCCAAGACTTCCAGGATACAGATACGCAGTATTTT,CASSQDFQDTDTQYF
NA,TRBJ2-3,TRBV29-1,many,TGCAGCGTTGAGAAAAGCGCTACTAGCACAGATACGCAGTATTTT,CSVEKSATSTDTQYF
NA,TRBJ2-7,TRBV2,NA,TGTGCCAGCAGTGTGTCCTCTTCCTACGAGCAGTACTTC,CASSVSSSYEQYF
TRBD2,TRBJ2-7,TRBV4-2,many,TGTGCCAGCAGCCAAGCCAGCGGGAGCTCCTACGAGCAGTACTTC,CASSQASGSSYEQYF
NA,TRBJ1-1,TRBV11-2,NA,TGTGCCAGCAGCTCCAGGACAAGCCGGAACACTGAAGCTTTCTTT,CASSSRTSRNTEAFF
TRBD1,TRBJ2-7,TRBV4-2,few,TGTGCCAGCAGCCAAGGGGACAGCAACTACGAGCAGTACTTC,CASSQGDSNYEQYF
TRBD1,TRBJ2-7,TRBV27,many,TGTGCCAGCAGTTTCCAGACAGGGCCGGCCTACGAACAGTACTTC,CASSFQTGPAYEQYF
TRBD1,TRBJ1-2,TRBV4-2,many,TGTGCCAGCAGCCAAGAAATAGGGGGCGCCGGCTATGGCTACACCTTC,CASSQEIGGAGYGYTF
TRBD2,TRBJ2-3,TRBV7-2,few,TGTGCCAGCAGACCAATAGCGGGAGTTAGAGATACGCAGTATTTT,CASRPIAGVRDTQYF
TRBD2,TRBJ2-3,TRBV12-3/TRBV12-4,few,TGTGCCAGCAGCCTTATACTAGCGGGGGGTGGAGATACGCAGTATTTT,CASSLILAGGGDTQYF
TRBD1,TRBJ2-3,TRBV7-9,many,TGTGCCAGCATCGCCTCAATAGAGGGACAGGAGACAGATACGCAGTATTTT,CASIASIEGQETDTQYF
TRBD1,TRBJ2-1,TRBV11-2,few,TGTGCCAGCAGCCCGTCCGGGACAGCGAATGAGCAGTTCTTC,CASSPSGTANEQFF
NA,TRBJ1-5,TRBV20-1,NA,TGCAGTGCTAGAGATACGCGCGCTGCGAGTAATCAGCCCCAGCATTTT,CSARDTRAASNQPQHF
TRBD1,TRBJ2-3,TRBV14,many,TGTGCCAGCAGCCCCAGAGACAGGGGGCGAACAGATACGCAGTATTTT,CASSPRDRGRTDTQYF
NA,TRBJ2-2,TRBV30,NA,TGTGCCCGGAGCCCCACCGTCGGGGAGCTGTTTTTT,CARSPTVGELFF
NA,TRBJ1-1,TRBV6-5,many,TGTGCCAGCAGTTCAGGGGTAGGCACTGAAGCTTTCTTT,CASSSGVGTEAFF
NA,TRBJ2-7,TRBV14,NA,TGTGCCAGCAGCCACGGCGAAGGTTACGAGCAGTACTTC,CASSHGEGYEQYF
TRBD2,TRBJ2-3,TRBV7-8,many,TGTGCCAGCAGCTTAGACGGGACTAGCGGGAATACGCAGTATTTT,CASSLDGTSGNTQYF